One T cell receptor beta chain is described in this entry. Its antigen is unknown. The source of the sample is a study of T cells expressing NK-cell markers. Overall study context: Sorted CD3+CD56-NKG2C+, CD3+CD56+NKG2C+ and CD3+CD56+NKG2C- T cells supplied the TCR beta repertoires. The eight sequenced donors comprised seven who were HCMV-seropositive and one who was seronegative.

Study findings and constraints: The dominant NKG2C+ clonotypes represented about 1.0-7.0% of CD8+ T cells in several donors.

CDR3 length: 12 amino acids. No DNA is given; TCRdb re-called the 5' RACE reads and lists each CDR3 protein once. The listing records some 460,000 distinct CDR3 sequences. V usage is TRBV12-3 or TRBV12-4 and J usage is TRBJ2-2; TCRdb's D call of TRBD1 is untestable without DNA. The sequenced sample consisted of blood T cells: a sorted CD56 or NKG2C T cell subset, CD4+ or CD8+ T cells, or bulk PBMC T cells (not recorded which). The TCR sequence derives from a woman aged 50 to 65 in good health. CDR3 residues: CASSRDRGNLFF.